Presented here are 12 T cell receptor beta chains from one specimen sequenced in a study of neurological immune-mediated disorders (dated by TCRdb to the late 2010s). The method behind the library was 5' RACE. The data were produced on an Illumina HiSeq 2500. In TCRdb, the public reads were trimmed at Q25 with fastp and aligned with MiXCR, with productive beta chains retained. Entries that share a CDR3 protein sequence are merged under the most common genes and DNA. This sample gives about 16,000 distinct CDR3 sequences in total; approximately 8.7% of them show up just once. The ten top clones hold around 40% of the sample. The sample consisted of CD8+ T cells from blood. The receptors derive from a man aged 45-65 years in good health.

The chain recombines TRBV30 with TRBJ2-1, with D perhaps matching TRBD2 (6 bases). Looked up from germline, CDR1 is GTSNPN and CDR2 is SVGIG (reference sequence). This CDR3 contains 14 residues. The germline V and J ends were trimmed by 4 bases and 5 bases, with 15 bases remaining between them. CDR3 nucleotides: TGTGCCTGGACCCCCGCGGGACGGGACAATGAGCAGTTCTTC. Translated: CAWTPAGRDNEQFF.

This clonotype was counted at least ten times. The gene calls are TRBV11-2 and TRBJ2-6; no clear D gene. The germline CDR1 and CDR2 sequences are SGHAT and FQNNGV. The length of the CDR3 is 18 residues. V lost 1 base and J lost 0, with 13 bases in between. The CDR3 here is CASSLALPARSGANVLTF. DNA for the CDR3: TGTGCCAGCAGCTTAGCTTTGCCAGCACGCTCTGGGGCCAACGTCCTGACTTTC.

In this sample, this clonotype is medium-sized. CDR3 residues: CASLGERGVNEQFF. The DNA for the CDR3 is TGCGCCAGCCTCGGCGAGCGGGGGGTCAATGAGCAGTTCTTC. The V gene is TRBV5-1, the J gene TRBJ2-1; 9 positions agree with TRBD2. The CDR3 is 14 amino acids. The junction had 8 bases not matched to a gene; V was cut back by 7 bases and J by 6 bases. CDR1 and CDR2 from the germline V gene are SGHRS and YFSETQ.

There are many counts of this clonotype. The rearrangement joins TRBV18 to TRBJ2-1; D ambiguous. Germline V gene data show CDR1 as KGHSH and CDR2 as LQKENI. This CDR3 has 17 amino acids. The V gene lost 0 bases and the J gene lost 3 bases, with 15 bases spanning the gap. The CDR3 is CASSPPAQVEYYNEQFF. The CDR3 DNA follows: TGTGCCAGCTCACCACCGGCGCAGGTCGAGTACTACAATGAGCAGTTCTTC.

This clonotype was detected many times. V gene TRBV28 combines with J gene TRBJ2-7, with TRBD2 matching 12 bases. This CDR3 has 14 amino acids. Looked up from germline, CDR1 is MDHEN and CDR2 is SYDVKM. The ends lost 10 bases at V and 6 bases at J; junction bases unmatched: 10. In nucleotides, the CDR3 is TGTGCCATTTCGGGACTAGCGGGTCTGGTCGAGCAGTACTTC. It translates to CAISGLAGLVEQYF.

At least ten counts were recorded for this clonotype. The genes are TRBV7-9 and TRBJ1-2, with 7 nucleotides matching TRBD1. V shed 0 bases, J shed 5 bases, and the junction held 6 bases outside the gene matches. Germline CDR1 reads SEHNR; CDR2 reads FQNEAQ (reference sequence). This CDR3 region has 15 residues. Here the CDR3 DNA reads TGTGCCAGCAGCTTAGCAACAGGGGACCTATATGGCTACACCTTC. Translating it yields CASSLATGDLYGYTF.

This clonotype occurred many times. This sequence joins TRBV29-1 and TRBJ2-3; no clear D gene. From germline, CDR1 is SQVTM and CDR2 ANQGSEA. Between the trimmed V and J ends, which lost 7 bases and 0 bases, there was a span of 11 bases. This CDR3 spans 13 amino acids. The CDR3 DNA reads TGCAGCGGCGCCGGCTCTAGCACAGATACGCAGTATTTT. Translating gives CSGAGSSTDTQYF.

By sample fraction, this clonotype is medium-sized. The rearrangement links TRBV29-1 to TRBJ2-1; D perhaps matches TRBD2 (6 bases). The CDR3 covers 13 residues. The V gene's germline CDR1 is SQVTM and CDR2 ANQGSEA. Trimming removed 4 bases at V and 0 bases at J, with 7 bases between. The CDR3 nucleotides are TGCAGCGTTGGGAGGGGCTCCTACAATGAGCAGTTCTTC. It translates to CSVGRGSYNEQFF.

This clonotype has ten or more counts. The gene calls are TRBV30 and TRBJ2-2; 10 positions agree with TRBD2. Germline lookup yields CDR1 GTSNPN and CDR2 SVGIG (reference sequence). The CDR3 has 16 amino acids. The V and J ends lost 2 bases and 6 bases, in that order; junction bases with no gene match: 9. CDR3 sequence reads: CAWSYVEGLAPGELFF. CDR3 coding DNA: TGTGCCTGGAGTTATGTTGAGGGACTAGCGCCCGGGGAGCTGTTTTTT.

This clonotype was observed at least ten times. This rearrangement joins TRBV24-1 to TRBJ2-5; D tentatively fits TRBD1 or TRBD2 (5 bases each). The ends were cut back, 7 bases at V and 2 bases at J, with 25 bases in the middle. Germline loops: CDR1 KGHDR, CDR2 SFDVKD. This CDR3 is 18 amino acids long. The CDR3 nucleotides read TGTGCCACCAGCAGGGAGTCACTTACCACAGCCCCACAAGAGACCCAGTACTTC. Its protein is CATSRESLTTAPQETQYF.

This clonotype was seen at least ten times. This sequence joins TRBV20-1 and TRBJ2-1; 9 nucleotides line up with TRBD2. J was trimmed by 4 bases and V by 1 base; bases with no gene match: 2. The CDR3 consists of 14 residues. Germline CDR1 is DFQATT and CDR2 is SNEGSKA (reference sequence). CDR3 in DNA: TGCAGTGCTAGAGGAGCGGGAGGTTACAATGAGCAGTTCTTC. It codes for CSARGAGGYNEQFF.

This clonotype was counted at least ten times. The gene calls are TRBV5-1 and TRBJ2-7; 8 bases align to TRBD2. The trim removed 4 bases at V and 0 bases at J, leaving 6 bases unmatched. Germline V gives CDR1 SGHRS, CDR2 YFSETQ. The CDR3 covers 15 residues. CDR3 nucleotides: TGCGCCAGCAGCGTCGGGACTAGTGCCTCCTACGAGCAGTACTTC. This translates into CASSVGTSASYEQYF.